Sequencing of this T cell receptor (beta chain) was carried out in a study of T-cell reconstitution after alpha-beta-depleted transplantation in children. It was with unique molecular identifiers that the TCRbeta library was prepared. MiXCR was run by TCRdb on the PCR reads, yielding one entry per CDR3 protein. The table has 780,000 or so distinct CDR3 sequences, approximately 15% seen once. V lost 5 bases and J lost 10, with 21 bases in between. The germline V gene encodes CDR1 SQVTM and CDR2 ANQGSEA. This CDR3 spans 14 amino acids. The chain links TRBV29-1 to TRBJ1-5, with D possibly TRBD1 on 5 matching bases. The TCR originated in a male patient between 10 and 17 years old who had a stem cell transplant for acute lymphoblastic leukemia, so the T cells may come from the graft donor. Sequencing was performed on PBMCs, mostly from graft donor cells, taken 360 days after TCRalphabeta/CD19-depleted stem cell transplant. The chain's CDR3 is CSVSSGTARTPQHF. The CDR3, as DNA: TGCAGCGTTAGTTCAGGGACGGCGCGGACACCCCAGCATTTT.